The following is a T cell receptor (beta chain) sequence with its context. The assay was immunoSEQ multiplex PCR, and TCRdb's table has in-frame clones only and misses some. The sample carries roughly 34,000 clones, 88% recorded once. This record belongs to a study of blood T cell repertoires in COVID-19. The wider study: Whether acute or convalescent, the COVID-19 samples came from the United States, Italy and Spain.

The sequence was obtained from a man aged 60-69 years with active COVID-19. The sample consisted of peripheral blood.

The CDR3 is CASSFSGREDEQYF. CDR3 in DNA: TGCGCCAGCAGCTTTAGCGGGAGGGAGGACGAGCAGTACTTC. The rearrangement joins TRBV5-1 to TRBJ2-7; 11 bases are a match to TRBD2. This CDR3 spans 14 amino acids. Germline CDR1 reads SGHRS; CDR2 reads YFSETQ. J gave up 5 bases and V 2 bases, and 3 bases lay outside the gene matches.